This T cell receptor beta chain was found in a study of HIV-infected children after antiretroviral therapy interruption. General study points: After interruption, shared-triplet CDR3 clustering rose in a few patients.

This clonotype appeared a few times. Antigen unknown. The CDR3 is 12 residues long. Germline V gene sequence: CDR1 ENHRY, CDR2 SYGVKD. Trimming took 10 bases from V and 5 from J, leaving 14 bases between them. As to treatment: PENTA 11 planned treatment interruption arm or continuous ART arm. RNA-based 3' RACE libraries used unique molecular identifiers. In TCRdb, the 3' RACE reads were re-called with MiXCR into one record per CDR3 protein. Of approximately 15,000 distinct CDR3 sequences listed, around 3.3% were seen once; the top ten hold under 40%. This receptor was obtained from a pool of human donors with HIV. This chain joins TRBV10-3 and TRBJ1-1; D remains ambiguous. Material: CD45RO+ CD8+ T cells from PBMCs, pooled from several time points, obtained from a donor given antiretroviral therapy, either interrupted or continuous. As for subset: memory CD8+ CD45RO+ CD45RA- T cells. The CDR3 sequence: CATWRGGTEAFF. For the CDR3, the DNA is TGTGCCACCTGGAGAGGTGGAACTGAAGCTTTCTTT.